This T cell receptor beta chain was documented in a study of spatial heterogeneity in lung cancer. This clonotype was detected ten times or more. The CDR3 consists of 13 residues. V lost 3 bases, J lost 2 bases, and 8 bases lay in between. Per the germline V gene, CDR1 is SGHDT and CDR2 is YYEEEE. One entry per CDR3 protein results from TCRdb running MiXCR on the 5' RACE reads. The table lists around 100,000 distinct CDR3 sequences, 10% to 11% of them singletons, with approximately 24% in the top ten. The time point denotes: blood at routine non-recurrence follow-up after resection. Researchers sequenced whole RNA taken from tumor, nontumor lung or frozen PBMC without sorting.

Material: PBMCs, obtained at follow-up. This clonotype originated in a female donor with early-stage non-small cell lung cancer. The V and J genes are TRBV5-6 and TRBJ2-5; no reliable D call. CDR3 nucleotides: TGTGCCAGCAGCTCCTCCAATCAAGAGACCCAGTACTTC. It encodes CASSSSNQETQYF.